A single sample is the source of the 29 T cell receptor beta chains below, sequenced in a study of T cells in Graves' hyperthyroidism and ophthalmopathy. TCR beta CDR3 sequences were amplified from RNA transcripts. The HTBI primer set served for first-round RT-PCR of the TCR CDR3. TCRdb re-analysed the multiplex PCR reads in MiXCR, keeping a single row per CDR3 protein. Of more than 300,000 distinct CDR3 sequences in the sample, about a sixth were seen once. Sequencing was performed on blood. The receptors were gathered from a woman in her thirties with Graves' hyperthyroidism that later progressed to Graves' ophthalmopathy.

Many counts were recorded for this clonotype. The chain has TRBV7-7 and TRBJ1-1; the D is unclear. V gave up 6 bases and J gave up 5 bases, with 13 bases separating them. This CDR3 comprises 13 residues. Germline CDR1 SSHAT, CDR2 FNYEAQ (reference sequence). Here the CDR3 reads CASRLSPVTEAFF. Written as DNA, the CDR3 is TGTGCCAGCAGACTTAGCCCCGTTACTGAAGCTTTCTTT.

In this sample, this clonotype turned up many times. The chain recombines TRBV28 with TRBJ1-4; the D gene is possibly TRBD1 (6 bases). The CDR3 consists of 18 residues. The germline V and J ends were trimmed by 6 bases and 1 base, with 21 bases remaining between them. Germline V CDR1 and CDR2: MDHEN, SYDVKM. CDR3 residues: CASRTDRLFSLTNEKLFF. CDR3 nucleotide sequence: TGTGCCAGCAGAACCGACAGGTTGTTTAGCTTAACTAATGAAAAACTGTTTTTT.

This clonotype was counted at least ten times. The DNA for the CDR3 is TGTGCCAGCAGCTTAGCGAGGGCAGGGCTAACCAAAAACATTCAGTACTTC. Its translation is CASSLARAGLTKNIQYF. The V gene is TRBV7-8, the J gene TRBJ2-4; D possibly matches TRBD1 or TRBD2 (5 bases each). The germline V and J ends were trimmed by 0 bases and 2 bases, with 14 bases remaining between them. The CDR3 has 17 residues. From germline, CDR1 is SGHVS and CDR2 FQNEAQ.

The chain combines TRBV27 with TRBJ2-7; 9 bases line up with TRBD1. Germline V gives CDR1 MNHEY, CDR2 SMNVEV (reference sequence). The ends lost 5 bases at V and 5 bases at J; junction bases unmatched: 10. The CDR3 spans 15 residues. CDR3 region: CASSKTGTGFHEQYF. As DNA, the CDR3 is TGTGCCAGCAGTAAAACCGGGACAGGGTTCCACGAGCAGTACTTC.

There are many counts of this clonotype. The chain employs TRBV20-1 and TRBJ2-3, with TRBD2 as a possible D gene (6 bases). The CDR3 totals 16 residues. Germline CDR1 reads DFQATT; CDR2 reads SNEGSKA (reference sequence). With 3 bases removed from V and 3 bases from J, the gap between germline ends came to 19 bases. The CDR3 DNA is TGCAGTGCTAGGAGGCGTGGGGACTCTGGTACAGATACGCAGTATTTT. It encodes CSARRRGDSGTDTQYF.

The rearrangement joins TRBV11-2 to TRBJ1-6; 12 bases map to TRBD1. The CDR3 extends over 17 amino acids. The V gene's germline CDR1 is SGHAT and CDR2 FQNNGV. The J segment lost 10 bases and the V segment lost 2 bases, leaving 9 bases of the junction unmatched. CDR3 DNA: TGTGCCAGCAGCTTACTCGGGACAGGGGGCTTCGGGTCACCCCTCCACTTT. This sequence encodes CASSLLGTGGFGSPLHF.

Of note for this clonotype: A read error may explain this, as a much larger clone is one base away. The V gene is TRBV2, the J gene TRBJ1-2, with D possibly matching TRBD1 (6 bases). The germline CDR1 and CDR2 sequences are SNHLY and FYNNEI. This CDR3 contains 12 residues. The CDR3 spells CAWGAANHGYTF. In nucleotides, the CDR3 is TGTGCCTGGGGGGCTGCTAACCATGGCTACACCTTC.

The V and J genes are TRBV11-2 and TRBJ2-2; no definite D call. CDR3 length: 17 residues. V lost 5 bases to trimming and J lost 3 bases, with 19 bases between them. The germline V gene has CDR1 SGHAT and CDR2 FQNNGV. The CDR3 DNA follows: TGTGCCAGCAGCCAAGATCCTCAGGCTGATGACACCGGGGAGCTGTTTTTT. This codes for CASSQDPQADDTGELFF.

This clonotype has a handful of counts. V usage is TRBV20-1 and J usage is TRBJ1-4; tentative D call: TRBD1 (6 bases). V lost 0 bases and J 8 bases, leaving 16 bases between the germline ends. The CDR3 is 15 amino acids. The germline CDR1 and CDR2 sequences are DFQATT and SNEGSKA (reference sequence). The CDR3 here is CSARDDGTLAEKLFF. CDR3 nucleotides: TGCAGTGCTAGAGACGACGGGACACTTGCCGAAAAACTGTTTTTT.

This clonotype was detected ten times or more. The V and J genes are TRBV5-1 and TRBJ2-5; TRBD2 might be the D (6 bases). Germline CDR1 is SGHRS and CDR2 is YFSETQ. Between the trimmed V and J ends, which lost 2 bases and 5 bases, there was a span of 19 bases. This CDR3 has 16 residues. The CDR3 DNA is TGCGCCAGCAGCTTAGATGCGGGAAGGGTTGCGGAGACCCAGTACTTC. Encoded protein: CASSLDAGRVAETQYF.

As DNA, the CDR3 is TGCGCCAGCAGCCAACTCGTTGGCAATCAGCCCCAGCATTTT. The encoded protein is CASSQLVGNQPQHF. The V gene is TRBV4-1, the J gene TRBJ1-5; D not certain. In germline, CDR1 is MGHRA, CDR2 YSYEKL. Trimming removed 2 bases from V and 2 bases from J, with 7 bases in between. CDR3 length equals 14 residues.

This clonotype was counted a few times. V is TRBV13 and J is TRBJ1-1; D remains ambiguous. Germline CDR1 reads PRHDT; CDR2 reads FYEKMQ (reference sequence). This CDR3 contains 14 residues. V gave up 5 bases and J gave up 4 bases, with 14 bases separating them. The CDR3 loop reads CASSPQRGGTEAFF. CDR3 sequence (DNA): TGTGCCAGCAGCCCCCAGCGGGGAGGCACTGAAGCTTTCTTT.

This clonotype showed up many times. The chain combines TRBV29-1 with TRBJ2-3; perhaps TRBD1 as D (5 bases). The CDR3 extends over 12 amino acids. The V gene lost 4 bases and the J gene lost 2 bases, with 7 bases spanning the gap. CDR1 SQVTM and CDR2 ANQGSEA come from the germline V gene. CDR3 nucleotides: TGCAGCGTTGGGACATACACAGATACGCAGTATTTT. It specifies CSVGTYTDTQYF.

This clonotype occurred a few times. The chain couples TRBV5-6 to TRBJ2-3; the match to TRBD1 covers 7 bases. The CDR3 length is 14 residues. V trimming: 5 bases; J trimming: 1 base; junction bases outside the gene matches: 4. Germline V gene lookup returns CDR1 SGHDT and CDR2 YYEEEE. The CDR3 loop reads CASRSGQGTDTQYF. DNA of the CDR3: TGTGCCAGCAGATCCGGACAGGGCACAGATACGCAGTATTTT.

This clonotype was picked up many times. CDR3 coding DNA: TGTGCCAGCAGGACGGACAGGGGGGACAATCAGCCCCAGCATTTT. It specifies CASRTDRGDNQPQHF. The chain employs TRBV2 and TRBJ1-5; TRBD1 agrees at 10 bases. V was pared by 6 bases and J by 3 bases, with 5 bases of the junction left unmatched. The V gene's germline CDR1 is SNHLY and CDR2 FYNNEI. The CDR3 length is 15 residues.

This chain links TRBV14 with TRBJ1-2, with 7 bases matching TRBD1. CDR3 length equals 15 residues. Unmatched junction bases numbered 9, after V lost 4 bases and J lost 4 bases. Germline CDR1 is SGHDN and CDR2 is FVKESK. CDR3 in DNA: TGTGCCAGCAGCCCAGGACAGGAAAGAGTCTATGGCTACACCTTC. It yields the protein CASSPGQERVYGYTF.

This clonotype showed up many times. V and J are TRBV27 and TRBJ1-2; 8 nucleotides line up with TRBD1. After removal of 5 bases from V and 2 bases from J, the junction contained 7 bases not matched to a gene. CDR1 is MNHEY, CDR2 SMNVEV, per germline (reference sequence). CDR3 length: 15 amino acids. For the CDR3, the DNA is TGTGCCAGCAGTCTAGGGGGACAGGCCAACTATGGCTACACCTTC. Translated: CASSLGGQANYGYTF.

The chain links TRBV12-3 or TRBV12-4 to TRBJ2-3, with a possible D match to TRBD1 (6 bases). This CDR3 is 17 amino acids long. V lost 6 bases and J lost 4, with 23 bases in between. In DNA, the CDR3 is TGTGCCAGCAGCCCGATCAACAGGGTTCGGTTCGCAGATACGCAGTATTTT. Translating it yields CASSPINRVRFADTQYF.

A few counts support this clonotype. V and J are TRBV7-9 and TRBJ1-1; maybe TRBD1 (5 bases). The germline V and J ends were trimmed by 1 base and 4 bases, with 10 bases remaining between them. Looked up from germline, CDR1 is SEHNR and CDR2 is FQNEAQ (reference sequence). The CDR3 length is 14 residues. CDR3 region: CASSLVQGATEAFF. The CDR3 DNA sequence: TGTGCCAGCAGCTTAGTTCAGGGAGCCACTGAAGCTTTCTTT. The full variable domain, completed using reference TRBV7-9 and TRBJ1-1, is DTGVSQNPRHKITKRGQNVTFRCDPISEHNRLYWYRQTLGQGPEFLTYFQNEAQLEKSRLLSDRFSAERPKGSFSTLEIQRTEQGDSAMYLCASSLVQGATEAFFGQGTRLTVV.

This clonotype was counted many times. The chain combines TRBV6-1 with TRBJ2-7; the D is unclear. V was trimmed by 6 bases and J by 2 bases, leaving 14 bases between them. CDR1 and CDR2 (germline): MNHNS, SASEGT. This CDR3 has 14 residues. CDR3 loop: CASSRSKVAYEQYF. The CDR3 coding sequence is TGTGCCAGCAGCCGGTCCAAGGTCGCCTACGAGCAGTACTTC.

This clonotype came up a few times. The genes are TRBV20-1 and TRBJ1-2, with D unclear. Germline V gene data show CDR1 as DFQATT and CDR2 as SNEGSKA (reference sequence). The CDR3 runs to 11 residues. V lost 0 bases to trimming and J lost 8 bases, with 7 bases between them. CDR3 region: CSARDIGGYTF. CDR3 DNA sequence: TGCAGTGCTAGAGATATCGGGGGCTACACCTTC.

CDR3 bases: TGTGCCACCAGTGACCCGGCGGGAAATCAGCCCCAGCATTTT. Translation gives CATSDPAGNQPQHF. The V call is TRBV24-1, the J call TRBJ1-5; D ambiguous. Germline V gene lookup returns CDR1 KGHDR and CDR2 SFDVKD. Between the trimmed V and J ends, which lost 4 bases and 4 bases, there was a span of 10 bases. The CDR3 runs 14 residues.

This clonotype has at least ten counts. The chain employs TRBV2 and TRBJ2-1; a possible D gene is TRBD1 (6 bases). The V gene's germline CDR1 is SNHLY and CDR2 FYNNEI. V gave up 5 bases and J gave up 7 bases, with 18 bases separating them. The CDR3 covers 15 residues. The CDR3 loop reads CASSWPGTQGNEQFF. The CDR3 DNA sequence: TGTGCCAGCAGTTGGCCCGGGACCCAGGGGAATGAGCAGTTCTTC.

In regard to this clonotype: One end of the junction varies from germline; a read error may be responsible. This sequence joins TRBV2 and TRBJ2-3; 7 nucleotides line up with TRBD1. The germline CDR1 and CDR2 sequences are SNHLY and FYNNEI. CDR3 length: 16 residues. CDR3: CAPTLFGWDSTATQYF. Written as DNA, the CDR3 is TGTGCCCCTACGCTTTTTGGATGGGACAGCACAGCTACGCAGTATTTT.

The chain carries TRBV6-1 and TRBJ2-7; TRBD2 matches 9 bases. Germline V gene data show CDR1 as MNHNS and CDR2 as SASEGT. V shed 7 bases, J shed 3 bases, and the junction held 7 bases outside the gene matches. There are 14 residues in the CDR3. The CDR3 coding sequence is TGTGCCAGCAATCGAGCGGGAGGAATCTACGAGCAGTACGTC. Protein sequence: CASNRAGGIYEQYV.

This clonotype was counted only a few times. The genes are TRBV2 and TRBJ1-1; D unclear. Trimming shortened V by 1 base and J by 3 bases, and 3 bases separated the two germline ends. Germline V lookup: CDR1 SNHLY, CDR2 FYNNEI. The CDR3 is 12 amino acids. The CDR3 here is CASSEVYTEAFF. The CDR3 bases are TGTGCCAGCAGTGAAGTCTACACTGAAGCTTTCTTT.

Comment on this clonotype: A much larger clonotype is one base distant, so this may be a read error. This CDR3 is missing its conserved last phenylalanine or tryptophan, likely due to a read error. The V call is TRBV5-1, the J call TRBJ1-1; 8 bases fit TRBD1. V lost 3 bases, J lost 1 base, and 5 bases stayed unmatched. The germline V gene has CDR1 SGHRS and CDR2 YFSETQ. CDR3 length: 15 amino acids. The chain's CDR3 is CASSSGTGTNTEAFL. The CDR3 nucleotides read TGCGCCAGCAGCTCAGGGACAGGAACGAACACTGAAGCTTTCCTT.

At least ten counts were recorded for this clonotype. The gene calls are TRBV5-8 and TRBJ2-3; possibly TRBD1 for D (8 bases). V was pared by 4 bases and J by 4 bases, with 16 bases between. CDR1 SGHTS and CDR2 YDEGEE come from the germline V gene. CDR3 length equals 15 residues. The CDR3 nucleotides are TGTGCCAGCAGCGTGCGACAGGGGAGGGCAGATACGCAGTATTTT. Protein product: CASSVRQGRADTQYF.

Many counts were recorded for this clonotype. The chain joins TRBV30 to TRBJ2-7; TRBD1 is a possible D gene (5 bases). The CDR3 spans 11 residues. V was shortened by 5 bases and J by 8 bases, with 13 bases between the two germline ends. CDR1 is GTSNPN and CDR2 is SVGIG in the germline V gene (reference sequence). DNA for the CDR3: TGTGCCTGGTCGGCAGGGTGGCAGCAGTACTTC. Translated, it gives CAWSAGWQQYF.